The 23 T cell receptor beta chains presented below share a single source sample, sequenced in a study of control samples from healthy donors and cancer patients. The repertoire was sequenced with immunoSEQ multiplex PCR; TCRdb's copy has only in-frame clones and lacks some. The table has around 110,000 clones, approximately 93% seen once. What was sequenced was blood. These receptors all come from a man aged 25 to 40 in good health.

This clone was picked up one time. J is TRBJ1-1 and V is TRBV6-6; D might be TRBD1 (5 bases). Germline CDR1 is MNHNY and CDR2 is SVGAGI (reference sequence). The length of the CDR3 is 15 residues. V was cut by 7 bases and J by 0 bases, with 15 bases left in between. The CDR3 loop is CASTTGRTLNTEAFF. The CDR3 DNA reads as TGTGCCAGCACCACGGGGCGGACATTGAACACTGAAGCTTTCTTT.

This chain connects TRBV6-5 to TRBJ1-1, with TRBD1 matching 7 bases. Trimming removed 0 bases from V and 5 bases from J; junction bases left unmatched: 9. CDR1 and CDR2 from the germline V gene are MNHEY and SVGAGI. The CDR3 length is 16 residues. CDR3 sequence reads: CASSYSTAGGRTEAFF. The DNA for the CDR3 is TGTGCCAGCAGTTACTCGACTGCAGGGGGTCGGACTGAAGCTTTCTTT.

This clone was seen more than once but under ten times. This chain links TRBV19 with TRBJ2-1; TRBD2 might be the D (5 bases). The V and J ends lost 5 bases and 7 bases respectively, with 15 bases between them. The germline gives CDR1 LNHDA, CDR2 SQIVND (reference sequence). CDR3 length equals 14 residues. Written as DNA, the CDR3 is TGTGCCAGTAGTCGAGGGCCGGGGTTGAATGAGCAGTTCTTC. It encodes CASSRGPGLNEQFF. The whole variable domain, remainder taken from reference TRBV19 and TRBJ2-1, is DGGITQSPKYLFRKEGQNVTLSCEQNLNHDAMYWYRQDPGQGLRLIYYSQIVNDFQKGDIAEGYSVSREKKESFPLTVTSAQKNPTAFYLCASSRGPGLNEQFFGPGTRLTVL.

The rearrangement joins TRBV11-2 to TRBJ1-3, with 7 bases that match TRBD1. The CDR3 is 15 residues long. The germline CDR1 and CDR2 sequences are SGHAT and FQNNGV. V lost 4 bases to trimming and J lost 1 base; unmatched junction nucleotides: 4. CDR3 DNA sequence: TGTGCCAGCAGCTGGGGGGGACAGTCTGGAAACACCATATATTTT. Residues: CASSWGGQSGNTIYF.

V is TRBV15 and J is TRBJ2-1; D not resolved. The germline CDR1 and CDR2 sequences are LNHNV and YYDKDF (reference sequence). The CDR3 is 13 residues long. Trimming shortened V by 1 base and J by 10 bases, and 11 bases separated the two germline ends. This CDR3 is CATSRGSGQEQFF. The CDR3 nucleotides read TGTGCCACCAGCAGAGGATCGGGCCAGGAGCAGTTCTTC.

As DNA, the CDR3 is TGTGCCAGCTCACCAGGACAGGAAACCTTCTATGGCTACACCTTC. The encoded protein is CASSPGQETFYGYTF. V gene TRBV18 combines with J gene TRBJ1-2; 7 positions agree with TRBD1. The CDR3 has 15 amino acids. Germline V gives CDR1 KGHSH, CDR2 LQKENI. V was clipped by 2 bases and J by 4 bases; unmatched bases: 7. Variable domain in full (rest from reference TRBV18 and TRBJ1-2): NAGVMQNPRHLVRRRGQEARLRCSPMKGHSHVYWYRQLPEEGLKFMVYLQKENIIDESGMPKERFSAEFPKEGPSILRIQQVVRGDSAAYFCASSPGQETFYGYTFGSGTRLTVV.

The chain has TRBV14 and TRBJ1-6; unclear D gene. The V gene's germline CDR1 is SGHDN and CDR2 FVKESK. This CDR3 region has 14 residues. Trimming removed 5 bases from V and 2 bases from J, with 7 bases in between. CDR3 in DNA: TGTGCCAGCAGCGGGGAGACCTATAATTCACCCCTCCACTTT. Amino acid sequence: CASSGETYNSPLHF.

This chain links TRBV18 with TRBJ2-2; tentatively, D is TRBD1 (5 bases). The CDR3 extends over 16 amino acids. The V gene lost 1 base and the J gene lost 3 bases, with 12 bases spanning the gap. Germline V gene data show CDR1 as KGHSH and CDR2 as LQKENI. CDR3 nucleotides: TGTGCCAGCTCACCACTAGGGGCAGGTTACACCGGGGAGCTGTTTTTT. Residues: CASSPLGAGYTGELFF.

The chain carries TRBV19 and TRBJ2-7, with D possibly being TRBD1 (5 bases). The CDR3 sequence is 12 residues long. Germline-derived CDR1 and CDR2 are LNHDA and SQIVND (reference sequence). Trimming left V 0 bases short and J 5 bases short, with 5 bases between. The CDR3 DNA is TGTGCCAGTAGTATAGACAGGGACGAGCAGTACTTC. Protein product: CASSIDRDEQYF.

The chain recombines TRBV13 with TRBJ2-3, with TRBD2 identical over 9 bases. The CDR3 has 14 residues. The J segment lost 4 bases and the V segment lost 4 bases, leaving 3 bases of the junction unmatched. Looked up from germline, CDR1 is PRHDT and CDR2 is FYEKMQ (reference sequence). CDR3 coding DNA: TGTGCCAGCAGCTCCGGACTAGCGTCAGATACGCAGTATTTT. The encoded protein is CASSSGLASDTQYF. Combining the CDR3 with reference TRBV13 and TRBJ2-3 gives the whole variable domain AAGVIQSPRHLIKEKRETATLKCYPIPRHDTVYWYQQGPGQDPQFLISFYEKMQSDKGSIPDRFSAQQFSDYHSELNMSSLELGDSALYFCASSSGLASDTQYFGPGTRLTVL.

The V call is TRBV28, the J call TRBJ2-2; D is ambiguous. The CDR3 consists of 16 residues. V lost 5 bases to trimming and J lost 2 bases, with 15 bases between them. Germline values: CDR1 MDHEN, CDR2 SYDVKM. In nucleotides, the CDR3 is TGTGCCAGCAGTAAAAACCGGGCCCTCAACACCGGGGAGCTGTTTTTT. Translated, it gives CASSKNRALNTGELFF.

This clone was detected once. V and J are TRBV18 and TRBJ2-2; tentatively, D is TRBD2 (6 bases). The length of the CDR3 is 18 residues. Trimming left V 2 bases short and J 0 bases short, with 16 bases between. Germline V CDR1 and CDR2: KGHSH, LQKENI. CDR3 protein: CASSPETGLTSNTGELFF. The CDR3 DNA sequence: TGTGCCAGCTCACCAGAGACGGGACTCACTTCGAACACCGGGGAGCTGTTTTTT.

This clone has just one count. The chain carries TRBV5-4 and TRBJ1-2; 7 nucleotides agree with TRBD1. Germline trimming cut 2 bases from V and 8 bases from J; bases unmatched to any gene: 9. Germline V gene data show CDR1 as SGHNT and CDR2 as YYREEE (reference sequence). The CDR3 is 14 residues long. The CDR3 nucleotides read TGTGCCAGCAGCTTACATACAGGGGTACAAGGCTACACCTTC. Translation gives CASSLHTGVQGYTF.

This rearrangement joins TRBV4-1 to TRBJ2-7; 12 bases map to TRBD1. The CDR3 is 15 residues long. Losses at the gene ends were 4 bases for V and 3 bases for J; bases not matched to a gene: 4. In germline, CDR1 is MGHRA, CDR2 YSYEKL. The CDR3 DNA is TGCGCCAGCAGCCCGGGACAGGGGGCAAACTACGAGCAGTACTTC. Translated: CASSPGQGANYEQYF.

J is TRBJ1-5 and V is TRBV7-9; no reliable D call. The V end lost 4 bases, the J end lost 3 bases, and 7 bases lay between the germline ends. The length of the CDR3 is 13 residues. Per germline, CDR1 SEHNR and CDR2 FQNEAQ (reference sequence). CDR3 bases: TGTGCCAGCAGCTCAGACATCAATCAGCCCCAGCATTTT. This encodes CASSSDINQPQHF.

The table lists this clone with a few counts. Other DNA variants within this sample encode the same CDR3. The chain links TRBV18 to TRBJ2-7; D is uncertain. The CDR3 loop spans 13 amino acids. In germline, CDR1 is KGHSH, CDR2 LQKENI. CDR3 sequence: CASTPTPTHEQYV. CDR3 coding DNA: TGTGCCAGCACACCAACTCCGACCCACGAGCAGTACGTC.

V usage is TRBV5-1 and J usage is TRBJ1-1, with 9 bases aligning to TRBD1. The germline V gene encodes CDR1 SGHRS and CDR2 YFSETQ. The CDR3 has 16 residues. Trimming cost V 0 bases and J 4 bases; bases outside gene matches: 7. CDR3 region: CASSLGSGQGTTEAFF. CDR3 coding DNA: TGCGCCAGCAGCTTGGGGTCAGGACAGGGGACCACTGAAGCTTTCTTT.

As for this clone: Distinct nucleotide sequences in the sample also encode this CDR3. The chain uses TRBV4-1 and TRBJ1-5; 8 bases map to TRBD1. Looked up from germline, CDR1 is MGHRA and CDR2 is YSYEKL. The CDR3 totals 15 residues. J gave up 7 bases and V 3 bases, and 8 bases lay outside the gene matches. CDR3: CASSQRTGMSQPQHF. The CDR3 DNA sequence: TGCGCCAGCAGCCAGCGGACAGGGATGAGCCAGCCCCAGCATTTT.

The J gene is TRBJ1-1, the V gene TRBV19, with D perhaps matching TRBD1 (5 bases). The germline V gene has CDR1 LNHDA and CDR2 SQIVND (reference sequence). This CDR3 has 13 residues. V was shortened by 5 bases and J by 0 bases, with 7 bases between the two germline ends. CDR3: CASSGALNTEAFF. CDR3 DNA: TGTGCCAGTAGTGGGGCCTTGAACACTGAAGCTTTCTTT.

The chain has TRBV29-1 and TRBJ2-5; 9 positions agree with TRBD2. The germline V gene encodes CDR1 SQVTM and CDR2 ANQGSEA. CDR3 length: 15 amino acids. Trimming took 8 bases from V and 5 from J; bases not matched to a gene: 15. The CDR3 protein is CSTRTVLAGLETQYF. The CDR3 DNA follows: TGCAGCACCCGGACGGTTCTAGCGGGGTTGGAGACCCAGTACTTC.

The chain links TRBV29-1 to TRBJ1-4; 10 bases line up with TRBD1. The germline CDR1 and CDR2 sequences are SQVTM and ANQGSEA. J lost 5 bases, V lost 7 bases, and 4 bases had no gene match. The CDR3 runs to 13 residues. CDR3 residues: CSARTGGNEKLFF. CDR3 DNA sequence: TGCAGCGCGCGGACAGGGGGGAATGAAAAACTGTTTTTT.

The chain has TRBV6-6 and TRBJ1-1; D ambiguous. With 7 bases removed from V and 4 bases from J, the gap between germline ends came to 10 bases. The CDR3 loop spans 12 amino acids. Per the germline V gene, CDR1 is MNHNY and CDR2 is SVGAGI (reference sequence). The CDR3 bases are TGTGCCAGCACTCACTCCGGCACTGAAGCTTTCTTT. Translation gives CASTHSGTEAFF.

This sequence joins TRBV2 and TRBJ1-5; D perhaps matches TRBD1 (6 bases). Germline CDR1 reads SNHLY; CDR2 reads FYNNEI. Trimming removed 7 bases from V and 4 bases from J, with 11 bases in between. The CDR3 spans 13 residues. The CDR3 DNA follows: TGTGCCAGCAAGGGACAAACTAATCAGCCCCAGCATTTT. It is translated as CASKGQTNQPQHF. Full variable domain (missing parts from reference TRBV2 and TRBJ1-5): EPEVTQTPSHQVTQMGQEVILRCVPISNHLYFYWYRQILGQKVEFLVSFYNNEISEKSEIFDDQFSVERPDGSNFTLKIRSTKLEDSAMYFCASKGQTNQPQHFGDGTRLSIL.